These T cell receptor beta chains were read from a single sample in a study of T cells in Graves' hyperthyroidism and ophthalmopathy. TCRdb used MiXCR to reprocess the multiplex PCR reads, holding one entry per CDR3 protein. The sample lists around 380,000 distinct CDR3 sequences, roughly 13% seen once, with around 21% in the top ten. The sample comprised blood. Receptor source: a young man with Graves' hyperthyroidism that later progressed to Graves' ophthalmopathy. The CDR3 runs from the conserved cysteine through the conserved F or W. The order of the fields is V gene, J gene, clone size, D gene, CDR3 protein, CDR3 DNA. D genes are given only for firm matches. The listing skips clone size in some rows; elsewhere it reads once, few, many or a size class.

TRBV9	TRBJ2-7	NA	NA	CASSADSYAYEQYF	TGTGCCAGCAGCGCCGACAGTTACGCTTACGAGCAGTACTTC
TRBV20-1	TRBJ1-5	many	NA	CSAIGEYSNQPQHF	TGCAGTGCTATCGGGGAGTATAGCAATCAGCCCCAGCATTTT
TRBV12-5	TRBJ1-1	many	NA	CASGLGVSFTEAFF	TGTGCTAGTGGTTTGGGAGTGAGTTTCACTGAAGCTTTCTTT
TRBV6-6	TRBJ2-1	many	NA	CASSYSRRNEQFF	TGTGCCAGCAGTTACTCGAGAAGGAATGAGCAGTTCTTC
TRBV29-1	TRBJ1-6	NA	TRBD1	CSVETGRGSPLHF	TGCAGCGTGGAGACAGGGAGAGGTTCACCCCTCCACTTT
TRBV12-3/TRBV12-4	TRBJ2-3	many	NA	CASTRPVGDTQYF	TGTGCCAGCACTCGCCCTGTGGGGGATACGCAGTATTTT
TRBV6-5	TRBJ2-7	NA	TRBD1	CASSFSGTGNEQYF	TGTGCCAGCAGTTTCTCCGGGACAGGGAACGAGCAGTACTTC
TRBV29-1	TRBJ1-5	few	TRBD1	CSVATGGVNQPQHF	TGCAGCGTCGCGACAGGGGGGGTAAATCAGCCCCAGCATTTT
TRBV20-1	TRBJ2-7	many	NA	CSAPRTALAYEQYF	TGCAGTGCTCCTCGGACAGCGCTAGCCTACGAGCAGTACTTC
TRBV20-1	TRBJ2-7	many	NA	CSARDLGNAYEQYF	TGCAGTGCTAGAGATCTAGGGAATGCCTACGAGCAGTACTTC
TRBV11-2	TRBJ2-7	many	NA	CASSLGVAAIEQYF	TGTGCCAGCAGCTTAGGGGTCGCTGCTATCGAGCAGTACTTC
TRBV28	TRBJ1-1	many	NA	CASILGGSLTEAFF	TGTGCCAGCATCCTGGGGGGGAGTCTAACTGAAGCTTTCTTT
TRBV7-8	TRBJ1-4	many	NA	CASSSEFAGEANEKLFF	TGTGCCAGCAGCTCAGAATTTGCGGGGGAGGCTAATGAAAAACTGTTTTTT
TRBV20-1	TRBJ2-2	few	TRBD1	CSARDSGTANTGELFF	TGCAGTGCTAGAGACTCCGGGACAGCCAACACCGGGGAGCTGTTTTTT
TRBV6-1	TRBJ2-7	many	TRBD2	CASRKTSGSSYEQYF	TGTGCCAGCAGAAAGACTAGCGGGAGTTCCTACGAGCAGTACTTC
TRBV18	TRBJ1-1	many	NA	CASSPSRAGNGEAFF	TGTGCCAGCTCACCGTCCCGGGCAGGGAATGGTGAAGCTTTCTTT
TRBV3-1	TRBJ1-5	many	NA	CASSPSGYQPQHF	TGTGCCAGCAGCCCATCGGGGTATCAGCCCCAGCATTTT
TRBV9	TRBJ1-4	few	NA	CASSAGWANEKLFF	TGTGCCAGCAGCGCCGGGTGGGCTAATGAAAAACTGTTTTTT
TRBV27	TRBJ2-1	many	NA	CAIRSSPGANEQFF	TGTGCCATCAGATCTAGCCCCGGGGCAAATGAGCAGTTCTTC
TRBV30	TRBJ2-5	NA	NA	CAWSGSGETQYF	TGTGCCTGGAGCGGGAGCGGGGAGACCCAGTACTTC
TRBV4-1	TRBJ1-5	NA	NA	CASSQASGLTQPQHF	TGCGCCAGCAGCCAAGCGTCAGGGTTGACTCAGCCCCAGCATTTT
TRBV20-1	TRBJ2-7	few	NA	CSAPRSWTAPSYEQYF	TGCAGTGCCCCCCGATCCTGGACAGCCCCGAGCTACGAGCAGTACTTC
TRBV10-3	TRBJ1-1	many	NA	CAARTEKNTEAFF	TGTGCCGCCCGGACAGAGAAGAACACTGAAGCTTTCTTT
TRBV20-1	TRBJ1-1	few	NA	CSRSSGGTEAFF	TGCAGTCGTTCTAGCGGGGGCACTGAAGCTTTCTTT